These 5 T cell receptor beta chains were sequenced from one sample in a study of T cell changes during pregnancy in multiple sclerosis. The assay was immunoSEQ multiplex PCR, and TCRdb's table has in-frame clones only and misses some. Of about 28,000 clones listed, about 91% were seen once; the top ten hold roughly 0.79%. Sequences were derived from CD4+ T cells from peripheral blood mononuclear cells, sampled in the second trimester of pregnancy. The source is a female donor with multiple sclerosis, enrolled in a pregnancy study.

This chain links TRBV18 with TRBJ1-6; D is perhaps TRBD1 (6 bases). This CDR3 is 15 amino acids long. Germline assignment: CDR1 KGHSH and CDR2 LQKENI. Between the trimmed V and J ends, which lost 3 bases and 8 bases, there was a span of 14 bases. The CDR3 spells CASSPLGQGDSPLHF. CDR3 DNA sequence: TGTGCCAGCTCACCCCTGGGACAAGGAGATTCACCCCTCCACTTT. Complete variable domain (other parts from reference TRBV18 and TRBJ1-6): NAGVMQNPRHLVRRRGQEARLRCSPMKGHSHVYWYRQLPEEGLKFMVYLQKENIIDESGMPKERFSAEFPKEGPSILRIQQVVRGDSAAYFCASSPLGQGDSPLHFGNGTRLTVT.

The sample holds one count of this clone. The chain carries TRBV19 and TRBJ2-7, with TRBD2 as a possible D gene (5 bases). There are 14 residues in the CDR3. V was trimmed by 6 bases and J by 4 bases, leaving 16 bases between them. Germline V gene sequence: CDR1 LNHDA, CDR2 SQIVND (reference sequence). CDR3 coding DNA: TGTGCCAGTAGACAATCGGCCTCGGGGTACGAGCAGTACTTC. Its translation: CASRQSASGYEQYF. Combining the CDR3 with reference TRBV19 and TRBJ2-7 gives the whole variable domain DGGITQSPKYLFRKEGQNVTLSCEQNLNHDAMYWYRQDPGQGLRLIYYSQIVNDFQKGDIAEGYSVSREKKESFPLTVTSAQKNPTAFYLCASRQSASGYEQYFGPGTRLTVT.

For the CDR3, the DNA is TGTGCCAGCAGCCCGCGGACAGGGGGGCTCGCGAACACCGGGGAGCTGTTTTTT. This codes for CASSPRTGGLANTGELFF. The V and J genes are TRBV5-8 and TRBJ2-2, with 10 bases that match TRBD1. The CDR3 sequence is 18 residues long. Germline V gene sequence: CDR1 SGHTS, CDR2 YDEGEE. V lost 4 bases to trimming and J lost 0 bases; unmatched junction nucleotides: 9.

This sequence joins TRBV5-5 and TRBJ1-2, with D tentatively TRBD1 (5 bases). Trimming removed 4 bases from V and 7 bases from J, with 14 bases in between. This CDR3 has 13 amino acids. The germline V gene encodes CDR1 SGHKS and CDR2 YYEKEE (reference sequence). The CDR3 protein is CASSAGFYFGYTF. The CDR3 DNA reads as TGTGCCAGCAGCGCAGGGTTTTATTTTGGCTACACCTTC.

The genes are TRBV7-3 and TRBJ2-1, with D perhaps matching TRBD2 (5 bases). With 5 bases removed from V and 1 base from J, the gap between germline ends came to 9 bases. The CDR3 spans 14 residues. CDR1 SGHTA and CDR2 FQGTGA come from the germline V gene. The CDR3 nucleotides are TGTGCCAGCAGCCCCCCGGGGTCCTACAATGAGCAGTTCTTC. It yields the protein CASSPPGSYNEQFF.